This T cell receptor (beta chain) was sequenced in a study of identical twins. Trimming left V 4 bases short and J 4 bases short, with 17 bases between. Germline CDR1 reads SGHNT; CDR2 reads YYREEE (reference sequence). The CDR3 sequence is 15 residues long. Everyone who gave samples was a healthy Caucasian. TCRdb itself ran the 5' RACE reads through MiXCR, one entry per CDR3 protein. Of around 500,000 distinct CDR3 sequences listed, approximately 15% are singletons. These data also featured in a second study, about yellow fever vaccine responses in identical twins. That publication notes: On the reported evidence, twins' vaccine T cell responses seemed partly convergent and partly personalized.

This TCR was recovered from a woman between 18 and 30 years old in good health. The source material was CD4+ T cells sorted from blood. This rearrangement joins TRBV5-4 to TRBJ2-5; perhaps TRBD2 as D (6 bases). CDR3 residues: CASSPRLGGSETQYF. The CDR3, as DNA: TGTGCCAGCAGCCCAAGACTAGGAGGGTCAGAGACCCAGTACTTC.